The 18 T cell receptor beta chains reported below all come from one sample, sequenced in a study of T cells in tumors after PD-1 blockade (dated by TCRdb to about 2019). The library was prepared using the immunoSEQ multiplex PCR assay. This is the immuneACCESS table as TCRdb keeps it, with only in-frame sequences that have V and J called. A part of the clones is gone; compared with another copy, unresolved V genes explain less than half, and the rest is unexplained. The sample has about 25,000 clones on record, 82% of them singletons. The top ten clonotypes cover approximately 12% of the sample. The sample's time point label is to be understood as: after anti-PD-1 therapy. Source: PBMCs, taken after anti-PD-1 treatment. These receptor sequences come from a human donor with basal cell carcinoma.

The chain links TRBV5-1 to TRBJ2-3, with D hard to call. Germline CDR1 SGHRS, CDR2 YFSETQ. This CDR3 has 15 amino acids. Between the trimmed V and J ends, which lost 4 bases and 0 bases, there was a span of 12 bases. The chain's CDR3 is CASSLEIPSTDTQYF. In nucleotides, the CDR3 is TGCGCCAGCAGCCTGGAGATTCCTAGCACAGATACGCAGTATTTT.

The chain joins TRBV19 to TRBJ2-7; 11 bases are a match to TRBD1. The CDR3 is 15 residues long. With V trimmed by 3 bases and J by 4 bases, 5 bases remained unmatched. Germline V lookup: CDR1 LNHDA, CDR2 SQIVND (reference sequence). CDR3 region: CASSIARDRGYEQYF. The CDR3 region has the DNA TGTGCCAGTAGTATCGCCCGGGACAGGGGGTACGAGCAGTACTTC.

The chain combines TRBV5-4 with TRBJ1-2; 7 nucleotides match TRBD1. The trim removed 1 base at V and 8 bases at J, leaving 8 bases unmatched. Germline assignment: CDR1 SGHNT and CDR2 YYREEE (reference sequence). The CDR3 totals 14 residues. The CDR3 DNA is TGTGCCAGCAGCTTGCTTGGAGGGGGCGACGGCTACACCTTC. This translates into CASSLLGGGDGYTF. Looking up the rest from reference TRBV5-4 and TRBJ1-2 gives the full variable domain: ETGVTQSPTHLIKTRGQQVTLRCSSQSGHNTVSWYQQALGQGPQFIFQYYREEENGRGNFPPRFSGLQFPNYSSELNVNALELDDSALYLCASSLLGGGDGYTFGSGTRLTVV.

The table lists this clone with a few counts. This chain connects TRBV7-9 to TRBJ2-2; D assignment may be TRBD1 or TRBD2 (5 bases each). The CDR3 sequence is 15 residues long. Trimming shortened V by 3 bases and J by 6 bases, and 14 bases separated the two germline ends. CDR1 and CDR2 from the germline V gene are SEHNR and FQNEAQ (reference sequence). CDR3 bases: TGTGCCAGCAGCTTTTGGGGGTCCGGCGCCGGGGAGCTGTTTTTT. Encoded protein: CASSFWGSGAGELFF.

This clone appeared once. The chain recombines TRBV5-4 with TRBJ2-2, with a tentative D call TRBD1 (5 bases). This CDR3 comprises 15 residues. CDR1 and CDR2 (germline): SGHNT, YYREEE (reference sequence). The V gene lost 0 bases and the J gene lost 3 bases, with 9 bases spanning the gap. CDR3 sequence (DNA): TGTGCCAGCAGCTTGGCGGTAGGGGACACCGGGGAGCTGTTTTTT. It codes for CASSLAVGDTGELFF.

The V gene is TRBV7-6, the J gene TRBJ2-7, with D perhaps TRBD2 (6 bases). CDR3 length: 16 residues. Trimming shortened V by 3 bases and J by 0 bases, and 15 bases separated the two germline ends. Germline CDR1 reads SGHVS; CDR2 reads FNYEAQ. CDR3 DNA: TGTGCCAGCAGCTTGTCCGGGACTGCTAACTCCTACGAGCAGTACTTC. Translating gives CASSLSGTANSYEQYF.

V and J are TRBV11-3 and TRBJ2-1; TRBD1 or TRBD2 may be the D gene (6 bases each). Trimming cost V 1 base and J 7 bases, with 26 bases left between them. The CDR3 contains 19 residues. Per the germline V gene, CDR1 is SGHNT and CDR2 is YENEEA. CDR3: CASSLGPFTRGPTGNEQFF. CDR3 nucleotides: TGTGCCAGCAGCTTAGGGCCCTTTACACGGGGGCCCACGGGGAATGAGCAGTTCTTC.

The chain recombines TRBV14 with TRBJ1-1; D may be TRBD1 (6 bases). The CDR3 loop spans 16 amino acids. Trimming removed 2 bases at V and 0 bases at J, with 13 bases between. Germline V CDR1 and CDR2: SGHDN, FVKESK. The CDR3 coding sequence is TGTGCCAGCAGCCAAACAGGGTTGGTAGTGAACACTGAAGCTTTCTTT. Translation gives CASSQTGLVVNTEAFF. Full variable domain (missing parts from reference TRBV14 and TRBJ1-1): EAGVTQFPSHSVIEKGQTVTLRCDPISGHDNLYWYRRVMGKEIKFLLHFVKESKQDESGMPNNRFLAERTGGTYSTLKVQPAELEDSGVYFCASSQTGLVVNTEAFFGQGTRLTVV.

V usage is TRBV6-5 and J usage is TRBJ1-5; a weak D match, TRBD1 (5 bases). The CDR3 is 15 amino acids. Germline CDR1 and CDR2: MNHEY and SVGAGI. V was pared by 8 bases and J by 0 bases, with 14 bases between. This CDR3 reads CASVLPGGSNQPQHF. CDR3 DNA sequence: TGTGCCAGCGTCCTCCCCGGGGGTAGCAATCAGCCCCAGCATTTT.

The chain is built from TRBV5-5 and TRBJ2-2, with a tentative D call TRBD2 (5 bases). Germline V lookup: CDR1 SGHKS, CDR2 YYEKEE (reference sequence). This CDR3 has 13 residues. V was cut by 2 bases and J by 6 bases, with 8 bases left in between. The CDR3 region has the DNA TGTGCCAGCAGCTTCCGGGGAGCCGGGGAGCTGTTTTTT. Protein: CASSFRGAGELFF.

The CDR3 loop reads CASTPVGAGGEQFF. The CDR3, as DNA: TGCGCCAGCACCCCGGTAGGAGCGGGGGGAGAGCAGTTCTTC. The chain combines TRBV5-1 with TRBJ2-1; TRBD2 matches 9 bases. V lost 6 bases to trimming and J lost 10 bases; unmatched junction nucleotides: 11. Germline V gene sequence: CDR1 SGHRS, CDR2 YFSETQ. The CDR3 loop spans 14 amino acids. Complete variable domain (other parts from reference TRBV5-1 and TRBJ2-1): KAGVTQTPRYLIKTRGQQVTLSCSPISGHRSVSWYQQTPGQGLQFLFEYFSETQRNKGNFPGRFSGRQFSNSRSEMNVSTLELGDSALYLCASTPVGAGGEQFFGPGTRLTVL.

This clone has a single count. The chain uses TRBV7-9 and TRBJ1-4; D uncertain. Germline CDR1 SEHNR, CDR2 FQNEAQ (reference sequence). Trimming took 1 base from V and 0 from J, leaving 9 bases between them. The CDR3 totals 16 residues. The CDR3: CASSLGPSTTNEKLFF. The CDR3 DNA reads as TGTGCCAGCAGCTTAGGTCCTTCGACAACTAATGAAAAACTGTTTTTT.

The chain employs TRBV6-6 and TRBJ1-5; D call uncertain. In germline, CDR1 is MNHNY, CDR2 SVGAGI (reference sequence). The CDR3 totals 13 residues. V lost 6 bases and J lost 5, with 11 bases in between. The DNA of the CDR3 is TGTGCCAGCAGCGACAATGCCCATCAGCCCCAGCATTTT. Translating gives CASSDNAHQPQHF.

This chain connects TRBV6-5 to TRBJ2-7; possibly TRBD1 or TRBD2 for D (5 bases each). The CDR3 has 14 amino acids. Trimming took 6 bases from V and 3 from J, leaving 15 bases between them. CDR1 is MNHEY, CDR2 SVGAGI, per germline. CDR3 in DNA: TGTGCCAGCAGCCCGGGACCGTACGACTACGAGCAGTACTTC. Translated: CASSPGPYDYEQYF.

The rearrangement joins TRBV18 to TRBJ2-3; possible D gene TRBD2, 6 bases. The CDR3 spans 17 residues. Germline V gene data show CDR1 as KGHSH and CDR2 as LQKENI. Trimming took off 4 bases at V and 2 bases at J, with 19 bases between the two ends. The CDR3 DNA sequence: TGTGCCAGCTCACGAGTAGTGCGGGGCCTTGTCACAGATACGCAGTATTTT. Translation: CASSRVVRGLVTDTQYF.

This sequence joins TRBV25-1 and TRBJ2-5; 12 bases align to TRBD2. V lost 1 base to trimming and J lost 4 bases; unmatched junction nucleotides: 7. The CDR3 is 17 residues long. Germline V gene sequence: CDR1 MGHDK, CDR2 SYGVNS. DNA of the CDR3: TGTGCCAGCAGTGAATCTCAGCTAGCGGGGGGGCGAGAGACCCAGTACTTC. It encodes CASSESQLAGGRETQYF. Looking up the rest from reference TRBV25-1 and TRBJ2-5 gives the full variable domain: EADIYQTPRYLVIGTGKKITLECSQTMGHDKMYWYQQDPGMELHLIHYSYGVNSTEKGDLSSESTVSRIRTEHFPLTLESARPSHTSQYLCASSESQLAGGRETQYFGPGTRLLVL.

CDR3 nucleotides: TGCAGCGCCCGGGGACTAGCGGTTGTTAATGAGCAGTTCTTC. Amino acid sequence: CSARGLAVVNEQFF. The J gene is TRBJ2-1, the V gene TRBV29-1, with 11 bases fitting TRBD2. The CDR3 totals 14 residues. Unmatched junction bases numbered 9, after V lost 7 bases and J lost 7 bases. CDR1 and CDR2 from the germline V gene are SQVTM and ANQGSEA.

V and J are TRBV11-2 and TRBJ2-4, with TRBD1 matching 7 bases. The junction had 10 bases not matched to a gene; V was cut back by 1 base and J by 1 base. This CDR3 is built from 18 residues. Germline CDR1 SGHAT, CDR2 FQNNGV. DNA of the CDR3: TGTGCCAGCAGCTTAGGTCTAGGGACAGTAATGGCCAAAAACATTCAGTACTTC. This codes for CASSLGLGTVMAKNIQYF.